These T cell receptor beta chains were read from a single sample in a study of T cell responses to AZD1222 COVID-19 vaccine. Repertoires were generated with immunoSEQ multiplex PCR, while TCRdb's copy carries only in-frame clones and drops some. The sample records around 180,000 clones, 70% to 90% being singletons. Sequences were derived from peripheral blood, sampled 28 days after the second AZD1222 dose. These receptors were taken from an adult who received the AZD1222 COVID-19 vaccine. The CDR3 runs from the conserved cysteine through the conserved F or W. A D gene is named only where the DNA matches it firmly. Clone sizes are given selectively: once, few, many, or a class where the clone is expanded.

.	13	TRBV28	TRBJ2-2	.	CASRGAATGELFF	TGTGCCAGCAGGGGAGCCGCGACCGGGGAGCTGTTTTTT
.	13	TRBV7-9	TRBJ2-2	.	CASSLAGTGELFF	TGTGCCAGCAGCTTAGCGGGGACCGGGGAGCTGTTTTTT
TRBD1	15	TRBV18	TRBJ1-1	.	CASSPGQGVSVEAFF	TGTGCCAGCTCACCAGGACAGGGGGTAAGCGTCGAAGCTTTCTTT
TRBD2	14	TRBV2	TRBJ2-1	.	CASLAAGNYNEQFF	TGTGCCAGCTTGGCAGCGGGAAACTACAATGAGCAGTTCTTC
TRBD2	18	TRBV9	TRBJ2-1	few	CASSEGTSGPRGYNEQFF	TGTGCCAGCAGCGAGGGGACTAGCGGGCCTAGGGGGTACAATGAGCAGTTCTTC
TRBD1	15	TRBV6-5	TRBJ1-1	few	CASKIIGGIHTEAFF	TGTGCCAGCAAAATAATAGGGGGCATTCACACTGAAGCTTTCTTT
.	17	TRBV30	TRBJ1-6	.	CAWSVGVSGPVVSPLHF	TGTGCCTGGAGTGTAGGTGTGTCAGGGCCGGTCGTCTCACCCCTCCACTTT
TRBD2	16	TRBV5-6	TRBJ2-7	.	CASSLYSTSGRYEQYF	TGTGCCAGCAGCTTGTATTCGACTAGCGGGAGATACGAGCAGTACTTC
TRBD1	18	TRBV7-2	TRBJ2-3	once	CASSSGTGHNIRTDTQYF	TGTGCCAGCAGCTCCGGGACAGGGCATAACATAAGGACAGATACGCAGTATTTT
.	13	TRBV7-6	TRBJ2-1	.	CASSWDEYNEQFF	TGTGCCAGCAGCTGGGACGAATACAATGAGCAGTTCTTC
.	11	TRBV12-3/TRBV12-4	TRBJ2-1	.	CASSLTNEQFF	TGTGCCAGCAGTTTGACAAATGAGCAGTTCTTC
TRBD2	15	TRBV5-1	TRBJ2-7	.	CASSPDPGREDEQYF	TGCGCCAGCAGTCCCGACCCGGGGAGGGAAGACGAGCAGTACTTC
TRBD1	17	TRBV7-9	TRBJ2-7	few	CASSPVGGQGHPYEQYF	TGTGCCAGCAGCCCAGTGGGGGGACAGGGGCACCCCTACGAGCAGTACTTC
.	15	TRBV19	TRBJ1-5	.	CASSPLRGANQPQHF	TGTGCCAGTAGTCCCCTTAGAGGGGCCAATCAGCCCCAGCATTTT
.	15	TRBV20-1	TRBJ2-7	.	CSASAGPKTSYEQYF	TGCAGTGCTAGTGCGGGGCCCAAAACGTCCTACGAGCAGTACTTC
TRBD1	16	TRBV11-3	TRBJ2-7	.	CASSQGGRAGSYEQYF	TGTGCCAGCAGCCAAGGGGGCAGGGCCGGCTCCTACGAGCAGTACTTC
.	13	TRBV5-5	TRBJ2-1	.	CASSLLTSAQKFF	TGTGCCAGCAGCTTGTTGACTAGTGCTCAAAAGTTCTTC
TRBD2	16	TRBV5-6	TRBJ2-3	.	CASSLVASGRTDTQYF	TGTGCCAGCAGCTTGGTGGCTAGCGGGAGAACAGATACGCAGTATTTT
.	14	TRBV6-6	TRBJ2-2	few	CASSPGTYSGELFF	TGTGCCAGCAGTCCCGGGACGTATTCCGGGGAGCTGTTTTTT
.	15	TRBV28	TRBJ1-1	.	CASSTPTGEYTEAFF	TGTGCCAGCAGCACTCCGACGGGGGAGTACACTGAAGCTTTCTTT
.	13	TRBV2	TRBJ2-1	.	CASKRTKNNEQFF	TGTGCCAGCAAACGGACTAAGAACAATGAGCAGTTCTTC
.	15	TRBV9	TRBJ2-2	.	CASSVDLMVAGELFF	TGTGCCAGCAGCGTAGATTTGATGGTGGCCGGGGAGCTGTTTTTT
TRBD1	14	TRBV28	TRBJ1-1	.	CASISDRTSAEAFF	TGTGCCAGCATCTCGGACAGGACTAGTGCGGAAGCTTTCTTT
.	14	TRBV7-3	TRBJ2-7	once	CASSLTPGSYEQYF	TGTGCCAGCAGCTTAACTCCGGGTTCTTACGAGCAGTACTTC
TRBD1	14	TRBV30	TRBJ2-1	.	CAWLQGVSYNEQFF	TGTGCCTGGCTACAGGGGGTCTCCTACAATGAGCAGTTCTTC
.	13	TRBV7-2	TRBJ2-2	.	CASSLVGVGELFF	TGTGCCAGCAGCTTAGTAGGGGTTGGGGAGCTGTTTTTT
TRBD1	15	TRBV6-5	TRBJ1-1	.	CASNVVGTGDTEAFF	TGTGCCAGCAACGTAGTCGGGACAGGGGACACTGAAGCTTTCTTT
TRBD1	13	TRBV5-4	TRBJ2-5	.	CASSQGQQETQYF	TGTGCCAGCAGCCAGGGACAGCAAGAGACCCAGTACTTC
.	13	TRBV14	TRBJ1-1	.	CASSQGMNTEAFF	TGTGCCAGCAGCCAGGGGATGAACACTGAAGCTTTCTTT
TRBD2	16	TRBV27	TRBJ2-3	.	CASSSLAGVLTDTQYF	TGTGCCAGCAGTTCACTAGCGGGAGTTCTCACAGATACGCAGTATTTT
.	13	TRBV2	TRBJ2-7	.	CASSAQGGGEQYF	TGTGCCAGCAGTGCCCAGGGGGGGGGCGAGCAGTACTTC
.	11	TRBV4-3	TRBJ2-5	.	CASSQEETQYF	TGCGCCAGCAGCCAAGAAGAGACCCAGTACTTC
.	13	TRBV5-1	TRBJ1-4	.	CASSLDGRKKLFF	TGCGCCAGCAGCTTGGACGGGAGGAAAAAACTGTTTTTT
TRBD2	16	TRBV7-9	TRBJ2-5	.	CASSSLGAGVQETQYF	TGTGCCAGCAGCTCCCTAGGAGCGGGAGTCCAAGAGACCCAGTACTTC
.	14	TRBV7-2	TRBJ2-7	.	CASSTPGTPYEQYF	TGTGCCAGCAGCACTCCGGGGACCCCCTACGAGCAGTACTTC
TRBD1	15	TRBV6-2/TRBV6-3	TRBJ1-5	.	CASSYGQGVNQPQHF	TGTGCCAGCAGTTACGGACAGGGGGTGAATCAGCCCCAGCATTTT
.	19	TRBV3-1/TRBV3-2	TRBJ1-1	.	CASSQARKTGWRRNTEAFF	TGTGCCAGCAGCCAAGCAAGAAAAACAGGGTGGCGCAGGAACACTGAAGCTTTCTTT
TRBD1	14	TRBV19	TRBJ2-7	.	CATLDRASSYEQYF	TGTGCCACCTTGGACAGGGCCTCCTCCTACGAGCAGTACTTC
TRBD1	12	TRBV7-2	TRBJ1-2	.	CASRSTGWGYTF	TGTGCCAGCAGGTCGACAGGGTGGGGCTACACCTTC
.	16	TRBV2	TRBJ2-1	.	CASSEVTDMYYNEQFF	TGTGCCAGCAGTGAGGTGACAGACATGTACTACAATGAGCAGTTCTTC
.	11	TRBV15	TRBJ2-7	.	CATSREDEQYF	TGTGCCACCAGCAGAGAGGACGAGCAGTACTTC
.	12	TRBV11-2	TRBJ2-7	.	CASSLDGDEQYF	TGTGCCAGCAGCTTAGACGGGGACGAGCAGTACTTC
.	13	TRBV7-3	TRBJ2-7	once	CASSNDREGEQYF	TGTGCCAGCAGCAACGACAGGGAGGGCGAGCAGTACTTC
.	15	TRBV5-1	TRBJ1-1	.	CASSLRGPVNTEAFF	TGCGCCAGCAGCCTCCGGGGCCCGGTGAACACTGAAGCTTTCTTT
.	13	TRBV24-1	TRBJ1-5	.	CATSGSAVTAQHF	TGTGCCACCAGTGGAAGTGCCGTGACGGCCCAGCATTTT
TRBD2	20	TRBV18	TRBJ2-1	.	CASSGTGWTSGKNSYNEQFF	TGTGCCAGCTCAGGGACAGGTTGGACTAGCGGGAAGAACTCCTACAATGAGCAGTTCTTC
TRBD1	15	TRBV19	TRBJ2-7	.	CATSPGQGARYEQYF	TGTGCCACCTCCCCGGGACAGGGGGCGAGGTACGAGCAGTACTTC
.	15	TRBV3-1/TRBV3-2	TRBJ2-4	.	CASSQERSSVGIQYF	TGTGCCAGCAGCCAAGAGAGAAGCTCCGTCGGCATTCAGTACTTC
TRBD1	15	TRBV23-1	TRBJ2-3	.	CASSRNGQGADTQYF	TGCGCCAGCAGTCGAAACGGACAGGGGGCAGATACGCAGTATTTT
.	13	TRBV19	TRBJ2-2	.	CASSIGTPGELFF	TGTGCCAGTAGTATAGGAACACCCGGGGAGCTGTTTTTT
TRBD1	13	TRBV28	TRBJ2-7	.	CASAGTGSYEQYF	TGTGCCAGCGCCGGGACAGGGTCCTACGAGCAGTACTTC
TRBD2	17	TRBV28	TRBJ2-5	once	CASSRGLAGAPRETQYF	TGTGCCAGCAGTCGAGGACTAGCGGGAGCGCCTCGAGAGACCCAGTACTTC
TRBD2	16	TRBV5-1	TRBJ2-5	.	CASSAGLAEGQETQYF	TGCGCCAGCAGCGCGGGACTAGCGGAGGGGCAAGAGACCCAGTACTTC
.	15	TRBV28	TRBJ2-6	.	CASSSPTAGANVLTF	TGTGCCAGCAGTTCCCCCACCGCTGGGGCCAACGTCCTGACTTTC
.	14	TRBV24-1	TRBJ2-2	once	CATGGTPNTGELFF	TGTGCCACCGGAGGGACACCGAACACCGGGGAGCTGTTTTTT
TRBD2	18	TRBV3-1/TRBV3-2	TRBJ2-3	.	CASSQDREREGFADTQYF	TGTGCCAGCAGCCAAGATAGGGAGCGGGAGGGTTTCGCAGATACGCAGTATTTT
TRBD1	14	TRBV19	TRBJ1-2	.	CASSFDRGPYGYTF	TGTGCCAGTAGTTTCGACAGGGGGCCTTATGGCTACACCTTC